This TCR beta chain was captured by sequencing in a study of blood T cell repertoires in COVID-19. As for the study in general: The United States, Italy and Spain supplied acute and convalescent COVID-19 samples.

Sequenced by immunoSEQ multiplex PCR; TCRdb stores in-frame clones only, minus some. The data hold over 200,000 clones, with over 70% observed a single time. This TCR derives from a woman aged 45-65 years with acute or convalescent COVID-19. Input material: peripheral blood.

CDR3 in amino acids: CATSRDGKYEQYF. CDR3 nucleotide sequence: TGTGCCACCAGCAGAGACGGGAAATACGAGCAGTACTTC. The chain combines TRBV15 with TRBJ2-7, with D perhaps matching TRBD2 (5 bases). V was pared by 0 bases and J by 4 bases, with 7 bases between. The CDR3 runs to 13 residues. Germline loops: CDR1 LNHNV, CDR2 YYDKDF (reference sequence). Variable domain in full (rest from reference TRBV15 and TRBJ2-7): DAMVIQNPRYQVTQFGKPVTLSCSQTLNHNVMYWYQQKSSQAPKLLFHYYDKDFNNEADTPDNFQSRRPNTSFCFLDIRSPGLGDTAMYLCATSRDGKYEQYFGPGTRLTVT.